This TCR beta chain originates from a study of regulatory T cells in long-lasting Graves disease. General study findings and limits: Favoring TRBV28, TRBJ1-2 and TRBJ2-5 was a feature seen in persistent disease. Persistent Graves' disease cases displayed lower TCR diversity than newly diagnosed ones.

This CDR3 contains 16 residues. In germline, CDR1 is SGDLS, CDR2 YYNGEE. The germline V and J ends were trimmed by 2 bases and 6 bases, with 17 bases remaining between them. Notes on this clonotype: The antigen remains undetermined.

This sample's time point: persistent/refractory GD, antithyroid drugs over 5 years with positive TRAb. PBMC RNA served as the TCR library source. In each case, Graves' disease was diagnosed per American Thyroid Association guidelines. The authors built TCR beta libraries using iRepertoire HTBI primers and Arm-PCR of CDR3 regions. In the original processing: Across the samples, identification revealed around 65 TRBV and about 13 TRBJ segments. TCRdb reprocessed the multiplex PCR reads with MiXCR, giving one entry per CDR3 protein. What appears here as the V and J calls and clone size reflects TCRdb's work, not the paper's. The sample consists of 400,000 to 450,000 distinct CDR3 sequences, 20% to 25% of them appearing once.

Material: peripheral blood mononuclear cells (PBMCs), obtained when the disease was refractory, from a patient treated with antithyroid drugs. The J gene is TRBJ1-4, the V gene TRBV9, with a possible D match to TRBD1 (6 bases). The TCR originated in a female donor with Graves disease. CDR3: CASSVKRAGEDEKLFF. For the CDR3, the DNA is TGTGCCAGCAGCGTTAAAAGGGCAGGGGAAGATGAAAAACTGTTTTTT.